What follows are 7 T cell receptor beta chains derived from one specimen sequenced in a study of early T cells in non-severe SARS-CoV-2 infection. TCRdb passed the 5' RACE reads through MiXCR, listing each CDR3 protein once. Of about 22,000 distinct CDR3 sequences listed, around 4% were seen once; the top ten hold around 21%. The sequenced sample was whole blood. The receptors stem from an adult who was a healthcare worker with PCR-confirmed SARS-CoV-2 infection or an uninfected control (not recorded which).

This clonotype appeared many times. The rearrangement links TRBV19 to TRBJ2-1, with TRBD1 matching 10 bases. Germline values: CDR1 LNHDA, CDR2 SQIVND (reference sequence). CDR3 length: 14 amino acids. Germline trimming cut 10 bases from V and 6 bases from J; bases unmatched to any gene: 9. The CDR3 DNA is TGTGCCATTGGAGCCGGGACAGGGGCCAATGAGCAGTTCTTC. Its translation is CAIGAGTGANEQFF.

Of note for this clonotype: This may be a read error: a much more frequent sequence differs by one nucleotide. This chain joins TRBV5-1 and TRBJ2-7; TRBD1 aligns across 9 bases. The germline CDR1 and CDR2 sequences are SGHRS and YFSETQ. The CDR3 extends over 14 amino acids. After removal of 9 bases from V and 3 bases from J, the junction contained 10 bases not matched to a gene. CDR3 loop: CANTAGTGNYEQYF. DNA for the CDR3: TGCGCCAACACGGCCGGGACAGGGAACTACGAGCAGTACTTC.

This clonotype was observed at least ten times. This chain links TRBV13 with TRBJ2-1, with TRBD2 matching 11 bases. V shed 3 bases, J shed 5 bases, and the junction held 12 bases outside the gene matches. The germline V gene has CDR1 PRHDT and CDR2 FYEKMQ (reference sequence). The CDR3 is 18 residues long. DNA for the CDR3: TGTGCCAGCAGCTTCCTGACTAGCGGGGAACCTAGGAACAATGAGCAGTTCTTC. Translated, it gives CASSFLTSGEPRNNEQFF.

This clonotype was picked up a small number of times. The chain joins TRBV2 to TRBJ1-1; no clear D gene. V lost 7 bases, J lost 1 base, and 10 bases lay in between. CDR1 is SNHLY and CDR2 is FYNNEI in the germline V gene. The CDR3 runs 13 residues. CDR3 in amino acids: CASKSGGNTEAFF. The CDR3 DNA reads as TGTGCCAGCAAATCCGGTGGGAACACTGAAGCTTTCTTT.

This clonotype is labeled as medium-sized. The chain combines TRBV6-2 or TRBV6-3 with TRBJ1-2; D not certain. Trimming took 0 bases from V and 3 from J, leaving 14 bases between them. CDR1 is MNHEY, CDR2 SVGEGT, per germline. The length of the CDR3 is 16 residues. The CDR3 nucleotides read TGTGCCAGCAGTTACTCCTTGACCGACAATCACTATGGCTACACCTTC. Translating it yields CASSYSLTDNHYGYTF.

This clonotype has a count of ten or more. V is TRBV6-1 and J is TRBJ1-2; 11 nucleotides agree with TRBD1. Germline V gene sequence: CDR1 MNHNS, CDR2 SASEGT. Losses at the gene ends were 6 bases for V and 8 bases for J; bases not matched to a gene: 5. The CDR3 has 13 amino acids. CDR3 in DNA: TGTGCCAGCAGGGAGGACAGGGGGCAAGGCTACACCTTC. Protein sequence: CASREDRGQGYTF.

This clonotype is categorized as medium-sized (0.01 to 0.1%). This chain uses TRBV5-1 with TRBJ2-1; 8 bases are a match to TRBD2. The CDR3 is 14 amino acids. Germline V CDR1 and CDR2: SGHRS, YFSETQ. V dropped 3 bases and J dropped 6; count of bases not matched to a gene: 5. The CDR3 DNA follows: TGCGCCAGCAGCTCGGGACTAGAGATCAATGAGCAGTTCTTC. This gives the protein CASSSGLEINEQFF.